The clone carrying this TCR beta chain was detected a few times. Its antigen is currently unknown. This CDR3 is 14 amino acids long. Germline CDR1 reads SGDLS; CDR2 reads YYNGEE. Between the trimmed V and J ends, which lost 3 bases and 5 bases, there was a span of 14 bases. Investigators reverse transcribed all isolated RNA, so they sequenced expressed TCRB transcripts. Approximately 3.9 million reads per sample were averaged for naive, central memory and regulatory samples. Generated by immunoSEQ multiplex PCR, the TCRdb table keeps only in-frame clones and is missing some. The repertoire includes more than 300,000 clones, around 7.6% of them detected once, and 0.44% sits in the top ten. These data are taken from a study of beta chain features in type 1 diabetes. The study's findings and limits: Equally in patients and controls, PCR might preferentially amplify shorter templates. Shortening that was moderate but significant affected the TCRB CDR3s of Type 1 diabetes patients in all four CD4+ subsets.

Donors contributed one heparinised blood draw apiece, averaging about 116 mL. V and J are TRBV9 and TRBJ2-5; D gene ambiguous. The sequencing sample was made of central memory CD4+ T cells from blood. The TCR comes from a woman younger than 30 in good health. CDR3 residues: CASSALGGVETQYF. For the CDR3, the DNA is TGTGCCAGCAGCGCCCTTGGTGGCGTGGAGACCCAGTACTTC.